The 21 T cell receptor beta chains reported below all come from one sample, sequenced in a study of CD8 T cells in ankylosing spondylitis. TCRdb analysed the 5' RACE reads with MiXCR anew, one entry per CDR3 protein. The table lists 210,000 or so distinct CDR3 sequences, roughly 8.2% of them singletons. Sequencing used blood, either unsorted or a sorted T cell fraction (not recorded which). The receptors here all came from a female donor with ankylosing spondylitis or in good health (not recorded which).

This clonotype was seen many times. The rearrangement links TRBV4-2 to TRBJ2-7; TRBD2 matches at 7 bases. The CDR3 sequence is 15 residues long. The V and J ends lost 2 bases and 2 bases, in that order; junction bases with no gene match: 6. CDR1 is LGHNA and CDR2 is YNFKEQ in the germline V gene. The DNA of the CDR3 is TGTGCCAGCAGCCAAATGCGGGAGCCCCCCTACGAGCAGTACTTC. Protein: CASSQMREPPYEQYF.

This clonotype has only a few counts. A far larger clone is one base from this, pointing to a likely read error. This chain links TRBV5-1 with TRBJ2-7; D ambiguous. Germline assignment: CDR1 SGHRS and CDR2 YFSETQ. This CDR3 contains 11 residues. V lost 0 bases to trimming and J lost 6 bases, with 4 bases between them. The CDR3 loop reads CASSLDCEQYF. DNA of the CDR3: TGCGCCAGCAGCTTGGACTGCGAGCAGTACTTC.

This clonotype appeared many times. The rearrangement uses TRBV4-3 and TRBJ2-3; 9 nucleotides agree with TRBD1. After removal of 2 bases from V and 0 bases from J, the junction contained 6 bases not matched to a gene. This CDR3 has 17 amino acids. The germline CDR1 and CDR2 sequences are LGHNA and YSLEER. CDR3 sequence (DNA): TGCGCCAGCAGCCAAACTACAGGGGGCTTTAGCACAGATACGCAGTATTTT. It yields the protein CASSQTTGGFSTDTQYF.

This clonotype was observed many times. The chain recombines TRBV12-3 or TRBV12-4 with TRBJ2-1; D is uncertain. The CDR3 totals 14 residues. The V and J ends lost 3 bases and 7 bases respectively, with 13 bases between them. CDR3 nucleotides: TGTGCCAGCAGTTTTTCCGGTGCGGAGAATGAGCAGTTCTTC. Translation: CASSFSGAENEQFF.

CDR3 DNA sequence: TGTGCCAGCAGCTCACGGCAGTTTGAAGATACGCAGTATTTT. This translates into CASSSRQFEDTQYF. The chain employs TRBV7-9 and TRBJ2-3, with D unresolved. The V gene's germline CDR1 is SEHNR and CDR2 FQNEAQ (reference sequence). V lost 4 bases and J lost 5, with 13 bases in between. The CDR3 is 14 amino acids.

This clonotype was seen at least ten times. This sequence joins TRBV14 and TRBJ1-6; D is uncertain. The CDR3 has 14 amino acids. V lost 2 bases, J lost 9 bases, and 11 bases lay in between. Germline V gives CDR1 SGHDN, CDR2 FVKESK. CDR3 in DNA: TGTGCCAGCAGCCAATTACAGCAAATTTCACCCCTCCACTTT. As protein: CASSQLQQISPLHF.

Ten or more counts support this clonotype. The chain carries TRBV4-3 and TRBJ2-1, with 8 nucleotides matching TRBD2. Germline V lookup: CDR1 LGHNA, CDR2 YSLEER. With V trimmed by 1 base and J by 0 bases, 14 bases remained unmatched. The CDR3 has 20 amino acids. The CDR3 DNA follows: TGCGCCAGCAGCCAAGTAGGTGCGGTCAAGCGGGGGAGCTCCTACAATGAGCAGTTCTTC. It encodes CASSQVGAVKRGSSYNEQFF.

This clonotype appeared a few times. The genes are TRBV7-2 and TRBJ2-7, with unresolved D. The CDR3 is made up of 14 amino acids. V was cut by 0 bases and J by 4 bases, with 10 bases left in between. Germline V gives CDR1 SGHTA, CDR2 FQGNSA. In DNA form, the CDR3 reads TGTGCCAGCAGCTTAGCGCACGGGTCTTACGAGCAGTACTTC. Protein product: CASSLAHGSYEQYF.

This clonotype was counted many times. The chain combines TRBV10-3 with TRBJ2-1; 8 bases are shared with TRBD2. Germline CDR1 is ENHRY and CDR2 is SYGVKD. J gave up 10 bases and V 4 bases, and 6 bases lay outside the gene matches. This CDR3 contains 13 residues. The CDR3 sequence is CAISGPKREEQFF. The CDR3, as DNA: TGTGCCATCAGTGGACCTAAGCGGGAGGAGCAGTTCTTC.

This clonotype was counted ten times or more. The rearrangement links TRBV15 to TRBJ2-2; no reliable D call. Germline V gives CDR1 LNHNV, CDR2 YYDKDF (reference sequence). Trimming removed 2 bases at V and 6 bases at J, with 13 bases between. This CDR3 has 15 amino acids. DNA of the CDR3: TGTGCCACCAGCAGAAATTCACAGACTCCCGGGGAGCTGTTTTTT. It specifies CATSRNSQTPGELFF.

This clonotype occurred many times. The chain carries TRBV10-3 and TRBJ2-7; unclear D gene. The V gene lost 5 bases and the J gene lost 1 base, with 21 bases spanning the gap. This CDR3 contains 17 residues. Germline V gene lookup returns CDR1 ENHRY and CDR2 SYGVKD. The CDR3 here is CAISSFLARTFSYEQYF. Here the CDR3 DNA reads TGTGCCATCAGTTCCTTCCTGGCTAGAACTTTTTCCTACGAGCAGTACTTC.

This clonotype came up many times. CDR3 amino acids: CASRRGTSGANEQFF. The CDR3 DNA is TGTGCCAGCAGACGAGGGACTAGCGGGGCTAATGAGCAGTTCTTC. The V and J genes are TRBV6-1 and TRBJ2-1; 13 nucleotides line up with TRBD2. V was pared by 6 bases and J by 7 bases, with 6 bases of the junction left unmatched. In germline, CDR1 is MNHNS, CDR2 SASEGT. The CDR3 length is 15 residues.

This clonotype was seen at least ten times. The rearrangement uses TRBV10-3 and TRBJ2-2; possibly TRBD1 for D (5 bases). V was trimmed by 5 bases and J by 1 base, leaving 11 bases between them. This CDR3 spans 15 amino acids. Germline assignment: CDR1 ENHRY and CDR2 SYGVKD. CDR3 in DNA: TGTGCCATCAGTCCAGACAGAAAGAACACCGGGGAGCTGTTTTTT. It specifies CAISPDRKNTGELFF.

This clonotype was seen at least ten times. This rearrangement joins TRBV20-1 to TRBJ2-7; TRBD2 agrees at 13 bases. Trimming removed 5 bases from V and 2 bases from J; junction bases left unmatched: 9. CDR1 is DFQATT, CDR2 SNEGSKA, per germline (reference sequence). The CDR3 runs to 16 residues. CDR3 amino acids: CSAPIPGLAGAYEQYF. The CDR3 DNA reads as TGCAGTGCTCCAATCCCTGGACTAGCGGGAGCCTACGAGCAGTACTTC.

This clonotype was detected many times. V and J are TRBV4-3 and TRBJ1-1; D is unresolved. This CDR3 has 14 amino acids. Germline V gene data show CDR1 as LGHNA and CDR2 as YSLEER. Trimming left V 4 bases short and J 2 bases short, with 11 bases between. The CDR3 here is CASSLQNGNTEAFF. The CDR3 nucleotides are TGCGCCAGCAGCCTCCAAAACGGTAACACTGAAGCTTTCTTT.

This chain uses TRBV2 with TRBJ2-3, with 7 bases that match TRBD1. This CDR3 is built from 15 residues. The J segment lost 2 bases and the V segment lost 6 bases, leaving 8 bases of the junction unmatched. The germline V gene has CDR1 SNHLY and CDR2 FYNNEI. In DNA, the CDR3 is TGTGCCAGCAGATATGACAGGGCAGTCACAGATACGCAGTATTTT. Protein product: CASRYDRAVTDTQYF.

This clonotype was observed a handful of times. The rearrangement links TRBV7-2 to TRBJ2-7; 12 bases fit TRBD2. The V gene end was trimmed by 4 bases and the J gene end by 6 bases; junction bases not matched to a gene: 7. The CDR3 runs 15 residues. From germline, CDR1 is SGHTA and CDR2 FQGNSA. CDR3 residues: CASSSSRLAGVEQYF. The CDR3 DNA reads TGTGCCAGCAGCTCATCGCGACTAGCGGGAGTCGAGCAGTACTTC.

This clonotype was recorded many times. The V and J genes are TRBV12-3 or TRBV12-4 and TRBJ2-1, with D maybe TRBD1 (6 bases). The CDR3 runs 15 residues. V was pared by 3 bases and J by 2 bases, with 11 bases between. CDR3: CASSFPGDTYNEQFF. The CDR3 DNA reads TGTGCCAGCAGTTTCCCAGGGGACACCTACAATGAGCAGTTCTTC.

There are many counts of this clonotype. The chain uses TRBV6-2 or TRBV6-3 and TRBJ2-7; 7 nucleotides agree with TRBD2. This CDR3 is 13 amino acids long. V was pared by 2 bases and J by 3 bases, with 1 base of the junction left unmatched. Germline CDR1 is MNHEY and CDR2 is SVGEGT. The CDR3 is CASSYKRDYEQYF. Here the CDR3 DNA reads TGTGCCAGCAGTTACAAGCGGGACTACGAGCAGTACTTC.

This clonotype has at least ten counts. The chain links TRBV10-3 to TRBJ2-3; no clear D gene. Trimming shortened V by 11 bases and J by 2 bases, and 14 bases separated the two germline ends. The CDR3 contains 13 residues. CDR1 ENHRY and CDR2 SYGVKD come from the germline V gene. CDR3 in DNA: TGTGCCGTCCATAGGGATACCACAGATACGCAGTATTTT. It translates to CAVHRDTTDTQYF.

This clonotype was recorded at least ten times. The gene calls are TRBV11-2 and TRBJ1-1, with a possible D match to TRBD1 (5 bases). V was trimmed by 5 bases and J by 14 bases, leaving 15 bases between them. The CDR3 is 11 amino acids. Per the germline V gene, CDR1 is SGHAT and CDR2 is FQNNGV. CDR3 residues: CASSPGPMLFF. In DNA, the CDR3 is TGTGCCAGCAGCCCGGGACCCATGCTCTTCTTT.